The clone carrying this T cell receptor beta chain appeared many times. Its antigen is not known. Researchers barred patients who had uncontrolled infection, other autoimmune disease, pregnancy or lactation. This entry belongs to a study of T cells in Graves' hyperthyroidism and ophthalmopathy. Study-wide findings and caveats: Through a model of 13 V-J features, ophthalmopathy was separated from stable hyperthyroidism. Blood also contained most expanded thyroid clonotypes above 0.001.

The CDR3 is 14 residues long. Germline V gene lookup returns CDR1 SNHLY and CDR2 FYNNEI. Germline trimming cut 7 bases from V and 7 bases from J; bases unmatched to any gene: 8. Using RNA transcripts as the source, TCR beta CDR3 regions were amplified. HTBI primers were the set used in a first-round RT-PCR of the TCR CDR3. TCRdb re-called the multiplex PCR reads with MiXCR, one entry per CDR3 protein. Of around 430,000 distinct CDR3 sequences in the sample, more than 13% were seen once. Sequenced material: blood. The sequence was obtained from a woman in her 30s with Graves' hyperthyroidism. The V and J genes are TRBV2 and TRBJ1-4; 8 nucleotides match TRBD1. The DNA of the CDR3 is TGTGCCAGCAACGAACAGGGGGGAGCTGAAAAACTGTTTTTT. The encoded protein is CASNEQGGAEKLFF.